This T cell receptor (beta chain) was sequenced during a study of cytomegalovirus exposure and HLA in healthy donors. 13 Jbeta primers and 60 Vbeta primers were used for the PCR. The table came from immunoSEQ multiplex PCR; TCRdb's copy has only in-frame clones and leaves some out. The table has around 80,000 clones, over 70% seen once. The CDR3 has 16 residues. Trimming removed 7 bases from V and 5 bases from J; junction bases left unmatched: 16. Germline CDR1 SGHTS, CDR2 YDEGEE. The sample consisted of PBMCs. This sequence was found in a man younger than 35 in good health and CMV-seropositive. The genes are TRBV5-8 and TRBJ2-3; 7 bases are a match to TRBD1. The CDR3 nucleotides are TGTGCCAGCCCAAATACTCAGGGGGTTCGTGGAGATACGCAGTATTTT. Its protein product is CASPNTQGVRGDTQYF.